This TCR beta chain comes out of a study of cytomegalovirus exposure and HLA in healthy donors. Notes on the study in general: Usually a TCR sequence was rare, but some public TCRs were found in many donors. Some V segments, including TRBV6-2 and TRBV6-3, were excluded as indistinguishable.

A multiplex PCR was run with 60 Vbeta primers and 13 Jbeta primers. Repertoires were generated with immunoSEQ multiplex PCR, while TCRdb's copy carries only in-frame clones and drops some. Among a few hundred thousand clones listed, approximately 84% were seen once. This CDR3 is built from 11 residues. Deletions cut 5 bases from V and 7 bases from J, with 9 bases between. CDR1 SGHTS and CDR2 YDEGEE come from the germline V gene. To note about this clone: Its specificity is not known.

The rearrangement links TRBV5-8 to TRBJ2-5; D unclear. Sequences were obtained from PBMCs. The TCR originated in a woman between 35 and 50 years old in good health and CMV-seronegative. CDR3 sequence (DNA): TGTGCCAGCAGGCCCCAGGTGACCCAGTACTTC. It encodes CASRPQVTQYF.